Within the sample, the clone carrying this TCR beta chain is medium-sized. Its antigen remains unidentified. The source of the sample is a study of PD-1 blockade in classical Hodgkin lymphoma. For the study at large: Nivolumab was administered to patients intravenously at 3 mg/kg every 2 weeks.

Findings and caveats of the study: Those patients who began receiving nivolumab less than 1 year after ASCT had lower diversity, and they were excluded. When set against healthy donors, newly diagnosed patients were reported to show lower baseline TCR diversity. Complete responders started with a diversity level that resembled newly diagnosed patients at baseline.

As for time point: cycle 4 day 1 (C4D1), after five to seven weeks of nivolumab. Every patient experienced relapse after autologous stem cell transplantation, and brentuximab vedotin exposure varied. Measured with immunoSEQ multiplex PCR; TCRdb has only the in-frame clones, and not every one. The sample shows about 17,000 clones, less than 75% of them seen only once. The V gene lost 5 bases and the J gene lost 3 bases, with 11 bases spanning the gap. In germline, CDR1 is SGHAT, CDR2 FQNNGV. The CDR3 sequence is 14 residues long. The chain carries TRBV11-2 and TRBJ2-1, with D maybe TRBD2 (6 bases). The source material was peripheral blood mononuclear cells (PBMCs), sampled before the fourth cycle of nivolumab. The TCR was taken from a human donor with classical Hodgkin lymphoma. CDR3 residues: CASSGTPIYNEQFF. The CDR3 DNA follows: TGTGCCAGCAGCGGGACTCCGATCTACAATGAGCAGTTCTTC.